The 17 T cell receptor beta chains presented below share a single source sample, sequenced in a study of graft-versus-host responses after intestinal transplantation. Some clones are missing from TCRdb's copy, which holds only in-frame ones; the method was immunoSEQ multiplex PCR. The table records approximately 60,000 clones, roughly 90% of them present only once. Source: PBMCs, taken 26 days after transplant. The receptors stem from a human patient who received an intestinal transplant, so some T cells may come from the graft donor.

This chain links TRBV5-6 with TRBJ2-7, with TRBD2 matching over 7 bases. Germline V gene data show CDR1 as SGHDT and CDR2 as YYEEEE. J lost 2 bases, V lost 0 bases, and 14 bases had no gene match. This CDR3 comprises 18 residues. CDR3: CASSLAVGMGGFAYEQYV. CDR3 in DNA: TGTGCCAGCAGCTTGGCCGTTGGTATGGGAGGGTTTGCCTACGAGCAGTACGTC.

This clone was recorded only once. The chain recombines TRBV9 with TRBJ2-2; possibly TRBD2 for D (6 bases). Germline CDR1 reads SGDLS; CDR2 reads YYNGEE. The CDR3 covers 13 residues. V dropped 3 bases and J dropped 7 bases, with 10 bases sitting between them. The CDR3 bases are TGTGCCAGCAGCGACTGGGGAGGCGGGGAGCTGTTTTTT. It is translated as CASSDWGGGELFF.

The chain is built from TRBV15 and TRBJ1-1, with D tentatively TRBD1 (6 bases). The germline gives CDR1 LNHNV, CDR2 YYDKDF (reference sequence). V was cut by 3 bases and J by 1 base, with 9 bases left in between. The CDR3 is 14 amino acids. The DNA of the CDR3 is TGTGCCACCAGCAGGGCAGGGGAGAACACTGAAGCTTTCTTT. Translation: CATSRAGENTEAFF.

The CDR3 loop is CASSASSGTDTQYF. The CDR3 coding sequence is TGTGCCAGCAGCGCATCTTCGGGCACAGATACGCAGTATTTT. The V call is TRBV9, the J call TRBJ2-3; D ambiguous. Per the germline V gene, CDR1 is SGDLS and CDR2 is YYNGEE. V was shortened by 3 bases and J by 1 base, with 9 bases between the two germline ends. This CDR3 has 14 residues.

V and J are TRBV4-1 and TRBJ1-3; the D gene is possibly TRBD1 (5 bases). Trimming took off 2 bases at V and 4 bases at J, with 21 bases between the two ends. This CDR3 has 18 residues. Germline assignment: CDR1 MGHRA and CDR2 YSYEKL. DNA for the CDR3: TGCGCCAGCAGCCAATTTTGGGGCGACCTCGCGGGAGGAAACACCATATATTTT. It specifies CASSQFWGDLAGGNTIYF.

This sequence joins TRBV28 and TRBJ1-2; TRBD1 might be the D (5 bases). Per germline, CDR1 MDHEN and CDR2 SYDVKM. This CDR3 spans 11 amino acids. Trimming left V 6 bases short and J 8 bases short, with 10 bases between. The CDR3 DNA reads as TGTGCCAGCAGCCTGGGGGGAGGCTACACCTTC. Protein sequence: CASSLGGGYTF.

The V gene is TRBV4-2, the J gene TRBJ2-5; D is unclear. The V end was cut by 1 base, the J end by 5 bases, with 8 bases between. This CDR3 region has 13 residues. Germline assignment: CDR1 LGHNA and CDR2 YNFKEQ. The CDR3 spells CASSQVSAETQYF. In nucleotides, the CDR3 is TGTGCCAGCAGCCAAGTATCCGCGGAGACCCAGTACTTC.

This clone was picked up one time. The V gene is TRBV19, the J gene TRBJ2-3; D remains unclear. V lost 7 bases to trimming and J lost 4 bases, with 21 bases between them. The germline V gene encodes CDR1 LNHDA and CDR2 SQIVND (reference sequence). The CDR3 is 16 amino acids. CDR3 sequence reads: CASTPQGWAQPDTQYF. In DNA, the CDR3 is TGTGCCAGTACCCCCCAAGGATGGGCGCAACCAGATACGCAGTATTTT. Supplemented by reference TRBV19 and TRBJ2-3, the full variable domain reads DGGITQSPKYLFRKEGQNVTLSCEQNLNHDAMYWYRQDPGQGLRLIYYSQIVNDFQKGDIAEGYSVSREKKESFPLTVTSAQKNPTAFYLCASTPQGWAQPDTQYFGPGTRLTVL.

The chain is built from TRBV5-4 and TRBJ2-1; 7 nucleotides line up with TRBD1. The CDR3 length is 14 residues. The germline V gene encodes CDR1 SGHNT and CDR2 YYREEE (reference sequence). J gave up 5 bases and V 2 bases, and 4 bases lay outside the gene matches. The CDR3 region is CASSLTGTDNEQFF. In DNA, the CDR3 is TGTGCCAGCAGCTTAACCGGGACAGACAATGAGCAGTTCTTC.

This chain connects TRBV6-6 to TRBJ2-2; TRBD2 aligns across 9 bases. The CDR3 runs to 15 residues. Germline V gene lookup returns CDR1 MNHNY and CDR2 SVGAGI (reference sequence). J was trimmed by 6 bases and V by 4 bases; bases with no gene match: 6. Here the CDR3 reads CASSFRGGEAGELFF. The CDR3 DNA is TGTGCCAGCAGTTTCCGCGGGGGGGAGGCCGGGGAGCTGTTTTTT.

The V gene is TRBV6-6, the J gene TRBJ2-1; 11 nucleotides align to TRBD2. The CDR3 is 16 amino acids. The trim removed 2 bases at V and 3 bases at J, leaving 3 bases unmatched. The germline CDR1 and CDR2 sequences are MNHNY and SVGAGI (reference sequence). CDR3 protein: CASSYPGTSGYNEQFF. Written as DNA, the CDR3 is TGTGCCAGCAGTTACCCCGGGACTAGCGGCTACAATGAGCAGTTCTTC.

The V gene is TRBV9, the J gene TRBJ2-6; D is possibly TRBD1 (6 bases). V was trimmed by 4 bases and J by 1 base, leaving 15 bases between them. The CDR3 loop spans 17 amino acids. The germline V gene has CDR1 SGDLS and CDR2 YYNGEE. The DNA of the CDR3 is TGTGCCAGCAGCCCCCAACGGACAGTTTCTGGGGCCAACGTCCTGACTTTC. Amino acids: CASSPQRTVSGANVLTF.

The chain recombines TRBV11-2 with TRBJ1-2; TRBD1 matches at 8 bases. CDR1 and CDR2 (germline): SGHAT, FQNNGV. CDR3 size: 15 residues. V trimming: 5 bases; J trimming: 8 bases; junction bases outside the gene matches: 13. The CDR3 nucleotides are TGTGCCAGCAGCCCCGGACTTACCTACAGGGGGGGCTACACCTTC. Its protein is CASSPGLTYRGGYTF. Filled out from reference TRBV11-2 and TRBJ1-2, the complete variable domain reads EAGVAQSPRYKIIEKRQSVAFWCNPISGHATLYWYQQILGQGPKLLIQFQNNGVVDDSQLPKDRFSAERLKGVDSTLKIQPAKLEDSAVYLCASSPGLTYRGGYTFGSGTRLTVV.

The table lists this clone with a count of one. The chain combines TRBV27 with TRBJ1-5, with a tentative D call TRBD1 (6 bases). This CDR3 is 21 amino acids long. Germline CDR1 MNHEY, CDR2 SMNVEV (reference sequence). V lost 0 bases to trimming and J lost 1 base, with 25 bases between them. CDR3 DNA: TGTGCCAGCAGTTTATCGAGAAGGGCCAGGGGCCCCGGTGTGAGCAATCAGCCCCAGCATTTT. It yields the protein CASSLSRRARGPGVSNQPQHF.

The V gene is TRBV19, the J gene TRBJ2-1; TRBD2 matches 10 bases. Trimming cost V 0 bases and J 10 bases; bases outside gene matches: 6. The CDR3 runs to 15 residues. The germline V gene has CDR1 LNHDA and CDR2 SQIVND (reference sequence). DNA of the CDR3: TGTGCCAGTAGTATAGAAAGCGGGGGGGCATACGAGCAGTTCTTC. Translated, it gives CASSIESGGAYEQFF.

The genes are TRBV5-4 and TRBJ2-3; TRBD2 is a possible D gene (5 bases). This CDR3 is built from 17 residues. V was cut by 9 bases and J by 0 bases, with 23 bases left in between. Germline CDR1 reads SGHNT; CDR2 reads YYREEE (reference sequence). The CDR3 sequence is CATLRSGSSFSTDTQYF. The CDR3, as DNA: TGTGCCACCCTCAGGTCGGGGTCTTCCTTCAGCACAGATACGCAGTATTTT.

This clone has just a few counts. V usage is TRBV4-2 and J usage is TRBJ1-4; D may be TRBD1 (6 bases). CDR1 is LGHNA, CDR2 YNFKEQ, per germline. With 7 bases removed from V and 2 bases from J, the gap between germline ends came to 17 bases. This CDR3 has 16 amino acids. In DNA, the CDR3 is TGTGCCAGCAAGGAGCAAAGGGGACATACTAATGAAAAACTGTTTTTT. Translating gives CASKEQRGHTNEKLFF.